This T cell receptor (beta chain) was captured by sequencing in a study of early T cells in non-severe SARS-CoV-2 infection. This clonotype has more than one count but fewer than ten. The CDR3 runs to 16 residues. Per the germline V gene, CDR1 is SGHVS and CDR2 is FNYEAQ. Deletions cut 1 base from V and 1 base from J, with 11 bases between. MiXCR, applied by TCRdb to the 5' RACE reads, yields one record per CDR3 protein. The table lists under 85,000 distinct CDR3 sequences, over 9.5% of them singletons, with less than 7% in the top ten. The TCR was taken from an adult who was a healthcare worker with PCR-confirmed SARS-CoV-2 infection or an uninfected control (not recorded which). Sequenced sample: whole blood. The rearrangement uses TRBV7-6 and TRBJ2-1; D might be TRBD1 (5 bases). The CDR3 DNA is TGTGCCAGCAGCTTAGTTTTTACAGGTTCCTACAATGAGCAGTTCTTC. It yields the protein CASSLVFTGSYNEQFF.